Below are 5 T cell receptor beta chains sequenced from a single sample in a study of cytomegalovirus exposure and HLA in healthy donors. 60 Vbeta and 13 Jbeta primers were used in PCR. TCRdb keeps only in-frame clones here, not all; method: immunoSEQ multiplex PCR. The sample includes 150,000 to 200,000 clones, about 80% seen only once; the top ten take about 1.1%. Sequenced input: PBMCs. The receptors originated from a woman aged 40 to 50 in good health and CMV-seronegative.

This chain uses TRBV5-4 with TRBJ1-2; D gene ambiguous. This CDR3 contains 13 residues. Germline V lookup: CDR1 SGHNT, CDR2 YYREEE (reference sequence). V was clipped by 4 bases and J by 8 bases, with 15 bases between them. DNA for the CDR3: TGTGCCAGCAGCCGATCCCAGACGAGGGGCTACACCTTC. Amino acid sequence: CASSRSQTRGYTF.

The V call is TRBV11-3, the J call TRBJ1-6; 7 nucleotides line up with TRBD1. CDR1 is SGHNT, CDR2 YENEEA, per germline. After removal of 2 bases from V and 9 bases from J, the junction contained 7 bases not matched to a gene. There are 15 residues in the CDR3. CDR3 in DNA: TGTGCCAGCAGCTTATCCGCCAGGGGGTTTTCACCCCTCCACTTT. Translated, it gives CASSLSARGFSPLHF.

The rearrangement uses TRBV11-3 and TRBJ1-1, with D tentatively TRBD1 (6 bases). With 1 base removed from V and 1 base from J, the gap between germline ends came to 13 bases. The CDR3 is 16 amino acids. In germline, CDR1 is SGHNT, CDR2 YENEEA. CDR3 DNA sequence: TGTGCCAGCAGCTTAGTCCCAGGGGCATGGAACACTGAAGCTTTCTTT. Encoded protein: CASSLVPGAWNTEAFF.

This clone was seen more than once but under ten times. The chain has TRBV4-2 and TRBJ2-1, with TRBD2 matching over 10 bases. The CDR3 has 16 residues. With 3 bases clipped from V and 3 bases from J, the junction kept 5 bases outside the gene matches. Germline CDR1 is LGHNA and CDR2 is YNFKEQ. Here the CDR3 DNA reads TGTGCCAGCAGCCAGGCTTCTAGCGGGAGCTACAATGAGCAGTTCTTC. It translates to CASSQASSGSYNEQFF.

The rearrangement joins TRBV29-1 to TRBJ1-1; 7 nucleotides align to TRBD1. Germline V gene sequence: CDR1 SQVTM, CDR2 ANQGSEA. V shed 1 base and J 4 bases; nucleotides not matched to a gene: 3. This CDR3 comprises 13 residues. CDR3 sequence reads: CSVEVRQGTEAFF. The CDR3 bases are TGCAGCGTTGAAGTCCGACAGGGCACTGAAGCTTTCTTT.